This entry describes one TCR beta chain. Per germline, CDR1 SGDLS and CDR2 YYNGEE. The CDR3 runs to 14 residues. V dropped 3 bases and J dropped 7 bases, with 13 bases sitting between them. Original processing notes: Estimation of nucleated cell counts was performed using reference gene primer amplification. The assay was immunoSEQ multiplex PCR, and TCRdb's table has in-frame clones only and misses some. V and J calls and clone size are given by that table; D and trimming were obtained from the DNA. The sample contains about 110,000 clones, about 75% of which appear only once. This record comes from a study of blood T cell repertoires in COVID-19. Study-level background: Samples taken during acute and convalescent COVID-19 were collected in the United States, Italy and Spain. Nucleic acid was either cDNA or gDNA, and it came from T cells, B-cell-depleted T cells, or PBMCs.

The sequencing input was peripheral blood. The V call is TRBV9, the J call TRBJ2-2; tentatively, D is TRBD2 (6 bases). The sequence came from a woman older than 75 with active or convalescent COVID-19. In nucleotides, the CDR3 is TGTGCCAGCAGCGGGCGGGGCGCGATCGGGGAGCTGTTTTTT. This translates into CASSGRGAIGELFF.